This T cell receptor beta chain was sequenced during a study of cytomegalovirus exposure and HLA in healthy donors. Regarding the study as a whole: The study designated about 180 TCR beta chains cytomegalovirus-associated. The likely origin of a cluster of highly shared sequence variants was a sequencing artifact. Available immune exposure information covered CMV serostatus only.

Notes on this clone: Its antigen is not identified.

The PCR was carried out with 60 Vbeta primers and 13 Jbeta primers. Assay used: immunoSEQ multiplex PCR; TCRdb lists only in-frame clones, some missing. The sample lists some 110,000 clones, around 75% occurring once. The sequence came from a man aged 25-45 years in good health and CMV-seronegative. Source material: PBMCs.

The CDR3, as DNA: TGTGCCAGCAGCTCACTTAAGAACACTGAAGCTTTCTTT. Its translation is CASSSLKNTEAFF. The rearrangement uses TRBV11-2 and TRBJ1-1, with D uncertain. This CDR3 region has 13 residues. Germline V gives CDR1 SGHAT, CDR2 FQNNGV. Trimming left V 4 bases short and J 1 base short, with 7 bases between.